A selection of T cell receptor beta chains follows, all from one sample in a study of CD8 T cells in ankylosing spondylitis. A single record per CDR3 protein comes from TCRdb applying MiXCR to the 5' RACE reads. The data show some 840,000 distinct CDR3 sequences, with 10% to 15% seen just once and approximately 0.5% held by the top ten. Sequencing was carried out using blood, either unsorted or a sorted T cell fraction (not recorded which). All receptors come from a male donor with ankylosing spondylitis. Each CDR3 is given with its conserved first and last residue. Each record gives: J gene, clone size, D gene, V gene, CDR3 protein, CDR3 DNA. D genes are given only for firm matches. Clone sizes are given selectively: once, few, many, or a class where the clone is expanded.

j_call: TRBJ2-2; clone_size: .; d_call: .; v_call: TRBV5-1; cdr3_aa: CASSLQVEVEPGELFF; cdr3_nt: TGCGCCAGCAGCTTGCAGGTAGAGGTTGAGCCCGGGGAGCTGTTTTTT
j_call: TRBJ1-1; clone_size: few; d_call: TRBD1; v_call: TRBV20-1; cdr3_aa: CSADTGGNTEAFF; cdr3_nt: TGCAGTGCGGATACAGGGGGGAACACTGAAGCTTTCTTT
j_call: TRBJ2-1; clone_size: .; d_call: TRBD2; v_call: TRBV20-1; cdr3_aa: CSAKRTSGYNEQFF; cdr3_nt: TGCAGTGCTAAGAGGACTAGCGGCTACAATGAGCAGTTCTTC
j_call: TRBJ1-2; clone_size: few; d_call: TRBD1; v_call: TRBV28; cdr3_aa: CASRPTGGYGYTF; cdr3_nt: TGTGCCAGCAGACCTACAGGGGGCTATGGCTACACCTTC
j_call: TRBJ2-2; clone_size: few; d_call: .; v_call: TRBV20-1; cdr3_aa: CSATGTFNTGELFF; cdr3_nt: TGCAGTGCTACCGGGACTTTTAACACCGGGGAGCTGTTTTTT
j_call: TRBJ2-1; clone_size: .; d_call: TRBD2; v_call: TRBV19; cdr3_aa: CASSRPGTSREQFF; cdr3_nt: TGTGCCAGTAGTAGACCCGGGACTAGTAGAGAGCAGTTCTTC
j_call: TRBJ2-1; clone_size: many; d_call: TRBD2; v_call: TRBV29-1; cdr3_aa: CSVEKVAGGPDEQFF; cdr3_nt: TGCAGCGTTGAAAAGGTAGCGGGAGGGCCAGATGAGCAGTTCTTC
j_call: TRBJ2-5; clone_size: .; d_call: .; v_call: TRBV7-2; cdr3_aa: CASSPTPNRQETQYF; cdr3_nt: TGTGCCAGCAGCCCGACCCCGAACAGACAAGAGACCCAGTACTTC
j_call: TRBJ2-3; clone_size: .; d_call: TRBD2; v_call: TRBV4-3; cdr3_aa: CASSQELAADTQYF; cdr3_nt: TGCGCCAGCAGCCAAGAGCTAGCGGCAGATACGCAGTATTTT
j_call: TRBJ2-1; clone_size: .; d_call: TRBD2; v_call: TRBV4-1; cdr3_aa: CASSQDQLAGLGGQFF; cdr3_nt: TGCGCCAGCAGCCAAGATCAACTAGCGGGCCTTGGGGGGCAGTTCTTC
j_call: TRBJ2-5; clone_size: few; d_call: .; v_call: TRBV20-1; cdr3_aa: CSARDVVRKTQYF; cdr3_nt: TGCAGTGCTAGAGACGTGGTGAGAAAGACCCAGTACTTC
j_call: TRBJ2-7; clone_size: .; d_call: TRBD1; v_call: TRBV5-1; cdr3_aa: CASSHPGQGAEQYF; cdr3_nt: TGCGCCAGCAGCCATCCGGGACAGGGCGCGGAGCAGTACTTC
j_call: TRBJ1-2; clone_size: once; d_call: .; v_call: TRBV5-1; cdr3_aa: CASSLDVSYGYTF; cdr3_nt: TGCGCCAGCAGCTTGGACGTTTCCTATGGCTACACCTTC
j_call: TRBJ2-2; clone_size: few; d_call: .; v_call: TRBV29-1; cdr3_aa: CSVDDRNTGELFF; cdr3_nt: TGCAGCGTTGATGACCGCAACACCGGGGAGCTGTTTTTT
j_call: TRBJ1-6; clone_size: many; d_call: TRBD1; v_call: TRBV5-5; cdr3_aa: CASSLWTGGSPLHF; cdr3_nt: TGTGCCAGCAGCTTGTGGACAGGGGGATCACCCCTCCACTTT
j_call: TRBJ2-2; clone_size: .; d_call: TRBD2; v_call: TRBV20-1; cdr3_aa: CSARVSSGRALGTGELFF; cdr3_nt: TGCAGTGCTAGAGTTTCAAGCGGGAGGGCCCTCGGCACCGGGGAGCTGTTTTTT
j_call: TRBJ2-7; clone_size: many; d_call: .; v_call: TRBV5-1; cdr3_aa: CASSLVGPYEQYF; cdr3_nt: TGTGCCAGCAGCTTGGTCGGACCTTACGAGCAGTACTTC
j_call: TRBJ2-1; clone_size: .; d_call: TRBD2; v_call: TRBV9; cdr3_aa: CASSEGRLRGTSVYNEQFF; cdr3_nt: TGTGCCAGCTCCGAGGGGAGATTACGCGGGACTAGCGTTTACAATGAGCAGTTCTTC
j_call: TRBJ2-3; clone_size: few; d_call: TRBD2; v_call: TRBV29-1; cdr3_aa: CSVETSGSTDTQYF; cdr3_nt: TGCAGCGTTGAGACTAGCGGTAGCACAGATACGCAGTATTTT
j_call: TRBJ2-3; clone_size: many; d_call: TRBD1; v_call: TRBV5-5; cdr3_aa: CASSLLQGVDTQYF; cdr3_nt: TGTGCCAGCAGCTTGCTCCAGGGGGTAGATACGCAGTATTTT
j_call: TRBJ1-1; clone_size: many; d_call: .; v_call: TRBV20-1; cdr3_aa: CSASWSGVNTEAFF; cdr3_nt: TGCAGTGCTAGTTGGTCCGGGGTGAACACTGAAGCTTTCTTT
j_call: TRBJ2-1; clone_size: .; d_call: .; v_call: TRBV20-1; cdr3_aa: CSALPGAYNEQFF; cdr3_nt: TGCAGTGCTCTTCCGGGAGCCTACAATGAGCAGTTCTTC
j_call: TRBJ2-5; clone_size: few; d_call: .; v_call: TRBV28; cdr3_aa: CASSPWGAQYF; cdr3_nt: TGTGCCAGCAGCCCCTGGGGGGCCCAGTACTTC
j_call: TRBJ2-6; clone_size: few; d_call: .; v_call: TRBV11-2; cdr3_aa: CASTVAGANVLTF; cdr3_nt: TGTGCCAGCACCGTGGCTGGGGCCAACGTCCTGACTTTC
j_call: TRBJ2-7; clone_size: few; d_call: TRBD2; v_call: TRBV6-5; cdr3_aa: CASSSLAGVPYEQYF; cdr3_nt: TGTGCCAGCAGTTCCCTTGCGGGAGTCCCCTACGAGCAGTACTTC
j_call: TRBJ1-2; clone_size: many; d_call: .; v_call: TRBV7-2; cdr3_aa: CASSSPLYQATNYGYTF; cdr3_nt: TGTGCCAGCAGCTCCCCTTTATACCAAGCCACTAACTATGGCTACACCTTC
j_call: TRBJ2-1; clone_size: many; d_call: TRBD2; v_call: TRBV7-9; cdr3_aa: CASSLALAGVYNEQFF; cdr3_nt: TGTGCCAGCAGCTTAGCGCTAGCGGGAGTTTACAATGAGCAGTTCTTC
j_call: TRBJ1-6; clone_size: few; d_call: .; v_call: TRBV5-1; cdr3_aa: CASSLDGFYNSPLHF; cdr3_nt: TGCGCCAGCAGCTTGGATGGCTTCTATAATTCACCCCTCCACTTT
j_call: TRBJ2-7; clone_size: few; d_call: TRBD1; v_call: TRBV5-1; cdr3_aa: CASSLDRAHYEQYF; cdr3_nt: TGCGCCAGCAGCCTGGACAGGGCACACTACGAGCAGTACTTC
j_call: TRBJ2-5; clone_size: .; d_call: .; v_call: TRBV18; cdr3_aa: CASSPRAIQETQYF; cdr3_nt: TGTGCCAGCTCACCACGCGCCATCCAAGAGACCCAGTACTTC
j_call: TRBJ2-3; clone_size: many; d_call: TRBD2; v_call: TRBV4-2; cdr3_aa: CASSQTSGFTDTQYF; cdr3_nt: TGTGCCAGCAGCCAAACTAGCGGCTTCACAGATACGCAGTATTTT
j_call: TRBJ1-1; clone_size: .; d_call: .; v_call: TRBV7-9; cdr3_aa: CASSSLDGNTEAFF; cdr3_nt: TGTGCCAGCAGCTCACTGGACGGGAACACTGAAGCTTTCTTT
j_call: TRBJ2-1; clone_size: many; d_call: TRBD2; v_call: TRBV20-1; cdr3_aa: CSARSRAGGSYNEQFF; cdr3_nt: TGCAGTGCTAGATCCCGGGCGGGAGGGTCCTACAATGAGCAGTTCTTC
j_call: TRBJ1-1; clone_size: few; d_call: TRBD1; v_call: TRBV30; cdr3_aa: CAWTRDREDTEAFF; cdr3_nt: TGTGCCTGGACACGGGACAGGGAAGACACTGAAGCTTTCTTT
j_call: TRBJ2-2; clone_size: few; d_call: .; v_call: TRBV12-3/TRBV12-4; cdr3_aa: CASIKENTGELFF; cdr3_nt: TGTGCCAGCATTAAGGAGAACACCGGGGAGCTGTTTTTT
j_call: TRBJ1-1; clone_size: few; d_call: TRBD1; v_call: TRBV27; cdr3_aa: CASRSGQGGLGTEAFF; cdr3_nt: TGTGCCAGCAGGTCTGGACAGGGTGGTTTGGGGACTGAAGCTTTCTTT
j_call: TRBJ1-1; clone_size: many; d_call: .; v_call: TRBV4-3; cdr3_aa: CASSQDAGMNTEAFF; cdr3_nt: TGCGCCAGCAGCCAAGATGCAGGGATGAACACTGAAGCTTTCTTT
j_call: TRBJ1-2; clone_size: few; d_call: TRBD1; v_call: TRBV4-1; cdr3_aa: CASSQIPRGLGGGYTF; cdr3_nt: TGCGCCAGCAGCCAGATCCCCAGGGGTCTAGGGGGCGGCTACACCTTC
j_call: TRBJ1-1; clone_size: .; d_call: .; v_call: TRBV18; cdr3_aa: CASSPRTPNTEAFF; cdr3_nt: TGTGCCAGCTCACCAAGGACACCGAACACTGAAGCTTTCTTT
j_call: TRBJ2-1; clone_size: few; d_call: .; v_call: TRBV4-3; cdr3_aa: CASSQDVGSNEQFF; cdr3_nt: TGCGCCAGCAGCCAAGATGTCGGCTCCAATGAGCAGTTCTTC
j_call: TRBJ1-2; clone_size: .; d_call: .; v_call: TRBV7-2; cdr3_aa: CASSPGQQNYGYTF; cdr3_nt: TGTGCCAGCAGCCCCGGACAGCAGAACTATGGCTACACCTTC
j_call: TRBJ1-4; clone_size: few; d_call: .; v_call: TRBV7-2; cdr3_aa: CASSSGQIEKLFF; cdr3_nt: TGTGCCAGCAGCTCGGGGCAGATTGAAAAACTGTTTTTT
j_call: TRBJ1-1; clone_size: few; d_call: .; v_call: TRBV6-4; cdr3_aa: CASSPEGQMNTEAFF; cdr3_nt: TGTGCCAGCAGTCCGGAAGGACAGATGAACACTGAAGCTTTCTTT
j_call: TRBJ1-3; clone_size: few; d_call: .; v_call: TRBV7-2; cdr3_aa: CASSFYGSSGNTIYF; cdr3_nt: TGTGCCAGCAGCTTTTACGGGTCGTCCGGAAACACCATATATTTT
j_call: TRBJ2-7; clone_size: .; d_call: TRBD1; v_call: TRBV6-2/TRBV6-3; cdr3_aa: CASWDRASYEQYF; cdr3_nt: TGTGCCAGTTGGGACAGGGCCTCCTACGAGCAGTACTTC
j_call: TRBJ2-1; clone_size: few; d_call: TRBD2; v_call: TRBV11-1; cdr3_aa: CASSSVTSGHYNEQFF; cdr3_nt: TGTGCCAGCAGCTCGGTCACTAGCGGGCACTACAATGAGCAGTTCTTC